Below, 10 T cell receptor beta chains from the same sample are listed, as sequenced in a study of T cell responses to AZD1222 COVID-19 vaccine. Data came from immunoSEQ multiplex PCR; TCRdb stores just in-frame clones and leaves some out. The profile covers about 190,000 clones, with about 89% appearing a single time and about 3% taken by the ten largest. Sequencing was performed on peripheral blood, taken on day 0 of MenACWY control vaccination. The receptors shown here come from an adult in good health.

The genes are TRBV7-8 and TRBJ2-7, with 12 positions matching TRBD2. V lost 1 base and J lost 3; bases outside the gene matches: 7. CDR3 length: 17 residues. Per germline, CDR1 SGHVS and CDR2 FQNEAQ. The CDR3 DNA follows: TGTGCCAGCAGCTTAGGAACTAGCGGGGGGCAACACTACGAGCAGTACTTC. Its translation is CASSLGTSGGQHYEQYF. Looking up the rest from reference TRBV7-8 and TRBJ2-7 gives the full variable domain: GAGVSQSPRYKVAKRGQDVALRCDPISGHVSLFWYQQALGQGPEFLTYFQNEAQLDKSGLPSDRFFAERPEGSVSTLKIQRTQQEDSAVYLCASSLGTSGGQHYEQYFGPGTRLTVT.

The CDR3 DNA follows: TGTGCCAGCAGCCTCCCTAGTGTATATGAGCAGTTCTTC. Protein product: CASSLPSVYEQFF. The J gene is TRBJ2-1, the V gene TRBV7-3; D remains unclear. Per germline, CDR1 SGHTA and CDR2 FQGTGA. There are 13 residues in the CDR3. Trimming took 5 bases from V and 8 from J, leaving 13 bases between them.

This chain links TRBV21-1 with TRBJ1-2. TRBV21-1 constitutes a pseudogene. The CDR3 runs to 13 residues. CDR3 loop: CASSKRSNYGYTF. The CDR3 nucleotides are TGTGCCAGCAGCAAACGGTCTAACTATGGCTACACCTTC.

This clone was seen only a few times. This rearrangement joins TRBV19 to TRBJ1-2; D perhaps matches TRBD1 (5 bases). This CDR3 is 16 amino acids long. The ends were cut back, 3 bases at V and 0 bases at J, with 14 bases in the middle. The germline V gene has CDR1 LNHDA and CDR2 SQIVND (reference sequence). The CDR3 bases are TGTGCCAGTAGTATCTCCCACAGGACCGCTAACTATGGCTACACCTTC. Translated, it gives CASSISHRTANYGYTF.

The V gene is TRBV6-4, the J gene TRBJ2-5; D possibly uses TRBD1 or TRBD2 (6 bases each). The germline V gene has CDR1 MRHNA and CDR2 SNTAGT. V was shortened by 3 bases and J by 5 bases, with 10 bases between the two germline ends. The CDR3 is 13 amino acids. DNA for the CDR3: TGTGCCAGCAGTGAAGGGGGGATGGAGACCCAGTACTTC. It yields the protein CASSEGGMETQYF.

This clone was seen once. The chain recombines TRBV5-6 with TRBJ2-2, with 12 bases aligning to TRBD2. Germline assignment: CDR1 SGHDT and CDR2 YYEEEE. CDR3 length: 17 residues. The V gene end was trimmed by 4 bases and the J gene end by 5 bases; junction bases not matched to a gene: 9. The DNA for the CDR3 is TGTGCCAGCAGCCTCAGGACTAGCGGGGCGATGACCGGGGAGCTGTTTTTT. Protein: CASSLRTSGAMTGELFF.

The chain couples TRBV9 to TRBJ2-4, with 11 nucleotides matching TRBD2. The CDR3 length is 22 residues. J was trimmed by 7 bases and V by 3 bases; bases with no gene match: 27. The germline V gene encodes CDR1 SGDLS and CDR2 YYNGEE. CDR3 amino acids: CASSDSPGQGKGLAGGKNIQYF. The CDR3 coding sequence is TGTGCCAGCAGCGACTCACCGGGACAGGGCAAGGGGCTAGCGGGAGGTAAGAACATTCAGTACTTC.

In nucleotides, the CDR3 is TGTGCCAGCACCTCGGACTCAGATACGCAGTATTTT. This sequence encodes CASTSDSDTQYF. V is TRBV6-5 and J is TRBJ2-3; D might be TRBD2 (5 bases). Germline V gene data show CDR1 as MNHEY and CDR2 as SVGAGI. The CDR3 runs to 12 residues. The V end was cut by 7 bases, the J end by 4 bases, with 9 bases between.

The chain carries TRBV28 and TRBJ1-4; 9 bases line up with TRBD1. V lost 5 bases and J lost 2; bases outside the gene matches: 6. CDR3 length equals 16 residues. Germline V lookup: CDR1 MDHEN, CDR2 SYDVKM. This CDR3 is CASSNRQGGTNEKLFF. CDR3 coding DNA: TGTGCCAGCAGTAACCGACAGGGGGGGACTAATGAAAAACTGTTTTTT.

The chain uses TRBV7-6 and TRBJ1-2; TRBD1 agrees at 7 bases. The CDR3 consists of 13 residues. Germline-derived CDR1 and CDR2 are SGHVS and FNYEAQ. The V and J ends lost 1 base and 5 bases, in that order; junction bases with no gene match: 1. The CDR3 DNA reads as TGTGCCAGCAGCTTAGGCAGGGGGTATGGCTACACCTTC. Its translation: CASSLGRGYGYTF. The whole variable domain, remainder taken from reference TRBV7-6 and TRBJ1-2, is GAGVSQSPRYKVTKRGQDVALRCDPISGHVSLYWYRQALGQGPEFLTYFNYEAQQDKSGLPNDRFSAERPEGSISTLTIQRTEQRDSAMYRCASSLGRGYGYTFGSGTRLTVV.